This T cell receptor beta chain is from a study of post-analysis software for immune sequencing data. Whole-study context: Several disease courses (relapsing-remitting, secondary progressive and progressive-relapsing) of multiple sclerosis were included. Study conclusions and caveats: The study found TRBV5-6, TRBV5-1 and TRBV20-1 among a few TRBV segments more frequent in patients than controls.

The junction had 2 bases not matched to a gene; V was cut back by 4 bases and J by 2 bases. This CDR3 contains 12 residues. CDR1 and CDR2 from the germline V gene are SQVTM and ANQGSEA. With regard to this clonotype: What it binds is unknown.

The authors incorporated unique molecular identifiers into the TCR beta cDNA libraries. TCRdb passed the PCR reads through MiXCR, listing each CDR3 protein once. This sample has 750,000 to 950,000 distinct CDR3 sequences, with 40% to 55% found just once. This receptor was identified in a girl aged 10 to 17 with multiple sclerosis. The chain recombines TRBV29-1 with TRBJ2-7; TRBD1 matches 7 bases. Source material: blood. The CDR3 sequence is CSVADRAYEQYF. The CDR3 DNA reads as TGCAGCGTTGCCGACAGGGCCTACGAGCAGTACTTC.